The clone carrying this T cell receptor (beta chain) was detected a few times. This sample was taken from a study of early T cells in non-severe SARS-CoV-2 infection. After removal of 7 bases from V and 4 bases from J, the junction contained 9 bases not matched to a gene. The CDR3 runs to 16 residues. CDR1 and CDR2 from the germline V gene are MNHEY and SVGAGI. Individual cDNA molecules received unique molecular identifiers. TCRdb itself ran the 5' RACE reads through MiXCR, one entry per CDR3 protein. Among roughly 50,000 distinct CDR3 sequences, 7% to 10% were seen once, and the ten largest hold 3.5% to 4.5%.

Sequencing used whole blood. The chain has TRBV6-5 and TRBJ2-3; 12 bases match TRBD2. The sequence derives from an adult who was a healthcare worker with PCR-confirmed SARS-CoV-2 infection or an uninfected control (not recorded which). The CDR3 reads CASTPSLAGGADTQYF. CDR3 bases: TGTGCCAGCACCCCGTCACTAGCGGGGGGTGCAGATACGCAGTATTTT.